What follows is one TCR beta chain and its context. Sequenced by immunoSEQ multiplex PCR; TCRdb stores in-frame clones only, minus some. The repertoire holds 40,000 to 55,000 clones, with roughly 92% as singletons. The V gene lost 5 bases and the J gene lost 4 bases, with 14 bases spanning the gap. Germline V gene data show CDR1 as SGHVS and CDR2 as FQNEAQ. The length of the CDR3 is 14 residues. The sample is drawn from a study of OX40 agonist ivuxolimab in advanced cancers. The rearrangement links TRBV7-8 to TRBJ2-5; weak D call: TRBD1 (5 bases). Sample: CD4+ or CD8+ T cells sorted from blood, taken in a trial of the OX40 agonist ivuxolimab. The TCR was taken from an adult with an advanced solid tumor such as melanoma, head and neck, liver or kidney cancer. The CDR3 loop is CASSRPREGETQYF. Here the CDR3 DNA reads TGTGCCAGCAGCCGACCCAGGGAAGGAGAGACCCAGTACTTC.